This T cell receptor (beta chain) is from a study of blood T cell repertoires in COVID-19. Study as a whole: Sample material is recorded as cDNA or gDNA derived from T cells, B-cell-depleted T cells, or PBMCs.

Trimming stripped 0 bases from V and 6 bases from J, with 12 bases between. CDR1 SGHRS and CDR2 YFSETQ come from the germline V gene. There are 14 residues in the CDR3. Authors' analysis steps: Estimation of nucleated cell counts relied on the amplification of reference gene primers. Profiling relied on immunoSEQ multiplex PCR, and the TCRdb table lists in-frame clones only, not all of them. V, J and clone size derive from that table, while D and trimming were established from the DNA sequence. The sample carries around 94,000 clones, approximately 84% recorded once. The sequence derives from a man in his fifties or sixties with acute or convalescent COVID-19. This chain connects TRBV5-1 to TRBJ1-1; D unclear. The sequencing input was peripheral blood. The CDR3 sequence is CASSLEAGASEAFF. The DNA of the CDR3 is TGCGCCAGCAGCTTGGAAGCAGGCGCCTCTGAAGCTTTCTTT.